The T cell receptor (beta chain) under discussion was sequenced for a study of spatial heterogeneity in lung cancer. Study results and caveats: Expanded alpha and beta TCR counts within tumors tracked tumor mutation counts.

TCRdb recomputed calls from the 5' RACE reads with MiXCR, one row per CDR3 protein. Of under 15,000 distinct CDR3 sequences in the sample, 4.7% were seen once. The sample holds many counts of this clonotype. Its antigen is as yet unknown. Specified time point: sample taken at primary tumor resection. Unsorted samples of tumor, nontumor lung or frozen PBMC had their whole RNA sequenced. Germline CDR1 reads SQVTM; CDR2 reads ANQGSEA. V gave up 0 bases and J gave up 7 bases, with 10 bases separating them. This CDR3 comprises 13 residues. Sequencing was performed on lung tumor tissue, taken at surgery. This clonotype originated in a female donor with early-stage non-small cell lung cancer. The chain is built from TRBV29-1 and TRBJ2-4, with D perhaps matching TRBD1 (7 bases). The CDR3 is CSVEEPGGNIQYF. The CDR3 DNA sequence: TGCAGCGTTGAAGAGCCAGGGGGGAACATTCAGTACTTC.